This T cell receptor beta chain was sequenced in a study of blood T cell repertoires in COVID-19. Study-level background: Samples taken during acute and convalescent COVID-19 were collected in the United States, Italy and Spain. In each case, the material was cDNA or gDNA derived from T cells, B-cell-depleted T cells, or PBMCs.

Germline V gene lookup returns CDR1 SGDLS and CDR2 YYNGEE. This CDR3 has 15 residues. The trim removed 2 bases at V and 5 bases at J, leaving 7 bases unmatched. Original data processing: Amplification of reference gene primers provided the estimated nucleated cell counts. Sequenced by immunoSEQ multiplex PCR; TCRdb stores in-frame clones only, minus some. V and J calls and clone size follow that table, whereas D and trimming were derived from the DNA. The table records over 120,000 clones, 85% to 90% of them present only once. This clone appeared a single time. This receptor was identified in a woman aged 50 to 60 with active or convalescent COVID-19. The chain has TRBV9 and TRBJ2-5; 9 nucleotides agree with TRBD2. The sample was peripheral blood. DNA for the CDR3: TGTGCCAGCAGCGTCGGAGGGCTAGCGGGGGAGACCCAGTACTTC. Translated: CASSVGGLAGETQYF.